Given below is one TCR beta chain in context. The specificity of this receptor is unknown. No much larger clonotype is one base removed from it; base qualities were not supplied. This sample was included in a study of STAT3 mutations in large granular lymphocyte leukemia (dated by TCRdb to 2018 to 2020). With regard to the full study: Canonical activating STAT3 mutations were detected in roughly half of the longitudinally sequenced T-LGLL patients. One or more immunosuppressive therapy regimens were given to more than half of T-LGLL patients, and hematologic response was seen in about 40% of the treated patients. Serial deep sequencing of TCRbeta CDR3 and STAT3 was performed in patients with T-cell large granular lymphocyte leukemia to reconstruct clonal hierarchy and dynamics. From an initial cohort of 200 to 250 LGL patients, roughly 17 representative T-LGLL cases were chosen for longitudinal sequencing of TCRbeta and STAT3. Two patients with natural killer LGL leukemia were also sequenced longitudinally as controls within the study. Patients were sequenced at under 5 time points on average, with the number of samplings per patient ranging from 2 to 8. Overall results and qualifications from the work: Because no samples were available when a clone first appeared, clonal expansion had to be inferred from samplings taken at other points. Since codominant clonotypes persisted in some patients, a small but highly pathogenic clone may have gone undetected. All T-LGLL patients had at least one immunodominant TCRbeta clonotype, and roughly half had multiple immunodominant subclonotypes. The burden of the dominant TCR clone was higher than the STAT3 mutant burden in several patients, which suggests that the STAT3 mutation arose secondarily inside a clone that had already expanded. TCR clonotype switching after therapy was observed in 6 of 18 patients, and all newly emerging clones were found to be STAT3 wild type. Linking therapy response to changes in TCR clonal burden was complicated by variable intervals between samplings and by differing treatment regimens.

TCRbeta libraries were sequenced on an Illumina MiSeq, averaging about 40,773 productive templates per sample. The immunoSEQ assay, which uses multiplex PCR amplification, was used to generate TCRbeta CDR3 libraries. As for the authors' bioinformatics: Repertoire diversity was computed as previously defined, with values near 0 indicating extremely monoclonal samples. Entries here come from immuneACCESS through TCRdb and include only in-frame sequences with V and J called. Some clones fail to appear in such tables; in the studies checked, an unresolved V gene covers under half of the shortfall, and the cause of the remainder is unknown. That table is the source of V, J and clone size, and D and trimming were worked out from the DNA. This sample is represented by 35,000 to 40,000 clones; approximately 90% of them were singletons. Clones ranked in the top ten supply about 0.46% of the sample. DNA was extracted from blood mononuclear cells, and the same DNA was used for both TCR and STAT3 sequencing.

A distance of 12 bases separates the germline ends of V and J, which lose 0 bases and 6 bases respectively. The CDR3 goes from the cysteine to the phenylalanine over 15 residues. Only CDR3 DNA remains: 45 bases, in frame from the first base. Per the germline V gene (reference sequence), MNHNY is the CDR1 and SVGAGI is the CDR2. This TCR came from a human donor with T large granular lymphocyte leukemia. Some clones in this sample may be carry-over from other donors' samples. Sequencing was performed on PBMCs. The chain couples TRBV6-6 to TRBJ1-5; the D gene is not confidently resolved. The CDR3 loop reads CASSYSGSNGQPQHF. The DNA sequence is TGTGCCAGCAGTTACTCCGGCAGCAACGGTCAGCCCCAGCATTTT.